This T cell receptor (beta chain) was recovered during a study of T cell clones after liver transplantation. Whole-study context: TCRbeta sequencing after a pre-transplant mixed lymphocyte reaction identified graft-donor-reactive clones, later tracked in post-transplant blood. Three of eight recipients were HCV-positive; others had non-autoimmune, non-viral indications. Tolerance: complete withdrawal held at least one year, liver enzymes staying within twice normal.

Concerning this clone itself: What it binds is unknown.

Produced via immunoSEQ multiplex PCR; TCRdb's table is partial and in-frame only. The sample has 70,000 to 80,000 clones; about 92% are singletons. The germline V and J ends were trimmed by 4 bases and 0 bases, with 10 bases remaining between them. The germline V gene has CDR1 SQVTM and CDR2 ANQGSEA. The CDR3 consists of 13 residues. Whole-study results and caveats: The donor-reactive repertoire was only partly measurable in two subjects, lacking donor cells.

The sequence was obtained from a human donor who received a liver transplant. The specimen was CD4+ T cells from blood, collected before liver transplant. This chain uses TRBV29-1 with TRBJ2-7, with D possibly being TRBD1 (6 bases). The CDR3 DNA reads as TGCAGCGTTGGACAGGAGAACTCCTACGAGCAGTACTTC. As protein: CSVGQENSYEQYF.